This T cell receptor (beta chain) was identified during a study of cytomegalovirus exposure and HLA in healthy donors. In germline, CDR1 is ENHRY, CDR2 SYGVKD. The CDR3 totals 16 residues. The V gene end was trimmed by 2 bases and the J gene end by 0 bases; junction bases not matched to a gene: 5. A remark on this clone: Its antigen remains unknown.

PCR involved 60 Vbeta and 13 Jbeta primers. In the source study's methods: A follow-up analysis tallied tens of millions of unique TCR beta chains, roughly 11 million shared. Using immunoSEQ multiplex PCR, the repertoire was profiled, and TCRdb retains in-frame clones only, with some absent. V, J and clone size were drawn from that table, and D and trimming were deduced from the DNA. Its clone listing holds under 70,000 clones. Whole-study findings and limits: A few chains tied to CMV proved CMV antigen-specific in vitro. An analysis done earlier found most TCR beta V segments productive about 87% or about 30% of the time.

Whereas donors were nominally healthy upon sampling, unrecorded immune exposures were probable. The source material was PBMCs. The origin of this receptor is a female donor in good health and CMV-seropositive. The chain recombines TRBV10-3 with TRBJ2-7; 9 nucleotides line up with TRBD2. The CDR3, as DNA: TGTGCCATCAGTGAGGCGGGGGGGGCCTTCTCCTACGAGCAGTACTTC. Translating gives CAISEAGGAFSYEQYF.